This entry lists 22 T cell receptor beta chains sequenced from one sample in a study of Ad26.COV2.S vaccination and SARS-CoV-2 variants. Noted treatment: about 20 received Ad26.COV2.S at low or high dose, single or two shots; several received placebo; per-sample allocation not given. Specimen acquisition occurred on day 63 following the initial vaccine or placebo injection. Repertoires were generated with immunoSEQ multiplex PCR, while TCRdb's copy carries only in-frame clones and drops some. The table records about 380,000 clones, about four fifths of them present only once. Sequenced material: peripheral blood, taken in a trial of Ad26.COV2.S vaccine versus placebo. All receptors derive from a person aged 18-65 years who received the Ad26.COV2.S COVID-19 vaccine or a placebo.

The chain has TRBV5-6 and TRBJ2-7; 7 bases align to TRBD2. After removal of 4 bases from V and 4 bases from J, the junction contained 14 bases not matched to a gene. The CDR3 has 16 residues. Germline loops: CDR1 SGHDT, CDR2 YYEEEE. The CDR3 region has the DNA TGTGCCAGCAGCGTGGGGTCCTTCGGGGGGTGGTACGAGCAGTACTTC. Encoded protein: CASSVGSFGGWYEQYF.

V usage is TRBV5-1 and J usage is TRBJ2-2; D not resolved. V was clipped by 0 bases and J by 0 bases, with 3 bases between them. Looked up from germline, CDR1 is SGHRS and CDR2 is YFSETQ. The CDR3 totals 14 residues. Here the CDR3 reads CASSLGANTGELFF. CDR3 bases: TGCGCCAGCAGCTTGGGGGCGAACACCGGGGAGCTGTTTTTT.

The chain recombines TRBV4-1 with TRBJ1-1, with TRBD1 matching over 8 bases. The CDR3 loop spans 14 amino acids. The trim removed 6 bases at V and 3 bases at J, leaving 6 bases unmatched. The germline V gene encodes CDR1 MGHRA and CDR2 YSYEKL. The CDR3 loop reads CASSQTTGDTEAFF. The CDR3 bases are TGCGCCAGCAGTCAGACGACAGGGGACACTGAAGCTTTCTTT.

The rearrangement links TRBV3-1 (or the pseudogene TRBV3-2) to TRBJ1-4; D is unresolved. The germline CDR1 and CDR2 sequences are LGHDT and YNNKEL (reference sequence). V lost 4 bases, J lost 10 bases, and 22 bases lay in between. CDR3 size: 16 residues. The CDR3 coding sequence is TGTGCCAGCAGCCGAGACGCACAGTTCCTCCCCCCAAAACTGTTTTTT. This sequence encodes CASSRDAQFLPPKLFF.

This chain links TRBV5-6 with TRBJ2-2, with 11 bases lining up with TRBD2. Germline V gives CDR1 SGHDT, CDR2 YYEEEE. This CDR3 is 17 amino acids long. V shed 4 bases, J shed 6 bases, and the junction held 11 bases outside the gene matches. For the CDR3, the DNA is TGTGCCAGCAGCGCCACCCCCGGACTAGCGGGCGCCGGGGAGCTGTTTTTT. Its translation is CASSATPGLAGAGELFF.

CDR3 in amino acids: CASSVAGLPRETQYF. The CDR3 DNA follows: TGTGCCAGCAGCGTAGCGGGGTTGCCCCGAGAGACCCAGTACTTC. This rearrangement joins TRBV9 to TRBJ2-5, with a tentative D call TRBD2 (5 bases). The V gene lost 0 bases and the J gene lost 4 bases, with 13 bases spanning the gap. CDR1 SGDLS and CDR2 YYNGEE come from the germline V gene. This CDR3 contains 15 residues.

The table lists this clone with a few counts. V and J are TRBV28 and TRBJ1-5; D call uncertain. The length of the CDR3 is 12 residues. The germline V gene has CDR1 MDHEN and CDR2 SYDVKM. Trimming took off 7 bases at V and 7 bases at J, with 11 bases between the two ends. The CDR3: CASKPGGQPQHF. CDR3 in DNA: TGTGCCAGCAAACCGGGAGGACAGCCCCAGCATTTT.

This rearrangement joins TRBV13 to TRBJ1-4; the D is unclear. Trimming shortened V by 6 bases and J by 6 bases, and 17 bases separated the two germline ends. Germline CDR1 PRHDT, CDR2 FYEKMQ (reference sequence). The CDR3 consists of 15 residues. DNA for the CDR3: TGTGCCAGCAGTCCTCGGGAGGGAGGCCATGAAAAACTGTTTTTT. As protein: CASSPREGGHEKLFF.

The V and J genes are TRBV2 and TRBJ2-7; D gene uncertain. CDR3 length equals 11 residues. V lost 1 base and J 4 bases, leaving 2 bases between the germline ends. In germline, CDR1 is SNHLY, CDR2 FYNNEI. Written as DNA, the CDR3 is TGTGCCAGCAGTGAAGGTTACGAGCAGTACTTC. Its translation is CASSEGYEQYF. The whole variable domain, filled in from reference TRBV2 and TRBJ2-7, reads EPEVTQTPSHQVTQMGQEVILRCVPISNHLYFYWYRQILGQKVEFLVSFYNNEISEKSEIFDDQFSVERPDGSNFTLKIRSTKLEDSAMYFCASSEGYEQYFGPGTRLTVT.

This chain uses TRBV6-5 with TRBJ1-1; D call uncertain. The germline CDR1 and CDR2 sequences are MNHEY and SVGAGI. This CDR3 has 12 residues. The V end lost 4 bases, the J end lost 5 bases, and 8 bases lay between the germline ends. The CDR3: CASSFLGTEAFF. The CDR3 DNA reads as TGTGCCAGCAGTTTCCTGGGGACTGAAGCTTTCTTT.

The V gene is TRBV4-2, the J gene TRBJ1-3; a possible D gene is TRBD1 (5 bases). Germline loops: CDR1 LGHNA, CDR2 YNFKEQ. CDR3 length: 12 residues. Trimming shortened V by 8 bases and J by 4 bases, and 9 bases separated the two germline ends. The CDR3 DNA follows: TGTGCCAGCTGGGGGGTAGGAAACACCATATATTTT. Protein: CASWGVGNTIYF.

The chain couples TRBV18 to TRBJ2-3; D might be TRBD2 (5 bases). V lost 6 bases, J lost 6 bases, and 13 bases lay in between. Germline V gene sequence: CDR1 KGHSH, CDR2 LQKENI. This CDR3 has 13 amino acids. This CDR3 is CASSGELVDTQYF. The CDR3, as DNA: TGTGCCAGCTCGGGAGAGCTCGTCGATACGCAGTATTTT.

The rearrangement links TRBV19 to TRBJ2-1, with 8 bases identical to TRBD2. This CDR3 has 13 residues. Germline V gene sequence: CDR1 LNHDA, CDR2 SQIVND (reference sequence). J lost 12 bases, V lost 6 bases, and 10 bases had no gene match. In nucleotides, the CDR3 is TGTGCCAGTAGCGGGAGGGCCGTGTCTGGGCAGTTCTTC. Its protein is CASSGRAVSGQFF.

This clone was counted a few times. The CDR3 here is CASSDIGTLGPEAFF. The CDR3 coding sequence is TGTGCCAGCAGTGATATAGGGACATTGGGTCCTGAAGCTTTCTTT. The chain recombines TRBV2 with TRBJ1-1, with D perhaps matching TRBD1 (6 bases). Germline CDR1 is SNHLY and CDR2 is FYNNEI. Trimming removed 3 bases from V and 6 bases from J, with 17 bases in between. The CDR3 covers 15 residues.

The V gene is TRBV2, the J gene TRBJ2-1; D might be TRBD1 or TRBD2, each matching 6 bases. CDR1 is SNHLY and CDR2 is FYNNEI in the germline V gene. Trimming removed 1 base from V and 5 bases from J, with 9 bases in between. The CDR3 extends over 14 amino acids. The CDR3 here is CASSEVGGNNEQFF. For the CDR3, the DNA is TGTGCCAGCAGTGAAGTGGGGGGCAACAATGAGCAGTTCTTC.

This clone was seen at least ten times. The V gene is TRBV6-5, the J gene TRBJ2-7; the D gene could be TRBD1 or TRBD2 (5 bases each). Germline V gene lookup returns CDR1 MNHEY and CDR2 SVGAGI. The CDR3 loop spans 15 amino acids. CDR3 amino acids: CAAAGLSESSYEQYF. The CDR3 bases are TGTGCAGCGGCAGGGCTGTCGGAAAGCTCCTACGAGCAGTACTTC.

This clone was seen only once. A read error may account for a junction end that differs from germline. The CDR3 sequence is CASSYLQGPSIF. DNA for the CDR3: TGTGCCAGCAGTTACTTACAGGGGCCCTCTATCTTC. V gene TRBV6-5 combines with J gene TRBJ1-2, with TRBD1 matching over 7 bases. The CDR3 sequence is 12 residues long. Germline V lookup: CDR1 MNHEY, CDR2 SVGAGI.

The chain is built from TRBV18 and TRBJ1-5; D is unresolved. Germline V gene data show CDR1 as KGHSH and CDR2 as LQKENI. With 3 bases removed from V and 0 bases from J, the gap between germline ends came to 6 bases. The CDR3 is made up of 14 amino acids. Written as DNA, the CDR3 is TGTGCCAGCTCACCGGGAAATAGCAATCAGCCCCAGCATTTT. It codes for CASSPGNSNQPQHF.

This clone showed up just once. The chain has TRBV19 and TRBJ2-7, with D possibly being TRBD1 (6 bases). The germline gives CDR1 LNHDA, CDR2 SQIVND (reference sequence). The ends were cut back, 1 base at V and 3 bases at J, with 10 bases in the middle. CDR3 size: 14 residues. CDR3 residues: CASSIGVQGYEQYF. CDR3 DNA: TGTGCCAGTAGTATAGGAGTACAGGGCTACGAGCAGTACTTC.

V is TRBV20-1 and J is TRBJ2-1; D is perhaps TRBD2 (5 bases). V lost 3 bases, J lost 9 bases, and 9 bases lay in between. This CDR3 region has 11 residues. The germline V gene encodes CDR1 DFQATT and CDR2 SNEGSKA (reference sequence). CDR3 DNA sequence: TGCAGTGCTAGTCGGGGAGTTGAGCAGTTCTTC. Its translation: CSASRGVEQFF.

This clone has only one observation. The chain employs TRBV19 and TRBJ1-5; a weak D match, TRBD1 (6 bases). Germline V CDR1 and CDR2: LNHDA, SQIVND (reference sequence). V dropped 8 bases and J dropped 7 bases, with 12 bases sitting between them. This CDR3 has 12 amino acids. The CDR3 here is CASGTGSQPQHF. The DNA for the CDR3 is TGTGCCAGTGGCACAGGGTCACAGCCCCAGCATTTT.

V usage is TRBV18 and J usage is TRBJ2-5, with a possible D match to TRBD1 (6 bases). V was trimmed by 3 bases and J by 2 bases, leaving 13 bases between them. The CDR3 is made up of 15 amino acids. The germline CDR1 and CDR2 sequences are KGHSH and LQKENI. The DNA for the CDR3 is TGTGCCAGCTCACCTCTAACAGGGAAGCAAGAGACCCAGTACTTC. It codes for CASSPLTGKQETQYF.